Listed below are T cell receptor beta chains from one sample, sequenced in a study of cytomegalovirus exposure and HLA in healthy donors. TCRdb keeps only in-frame clones here, not all; method: immunoSEQ multiplex PCR. In the table there are around 150,000 clones, over 75% of which are singletons. Material for sequencing was PBMCs. The receptors derive from a man aged 25 to 40 in good health and CMV-seropositive. Both conserved end residues are trimmed from each CDR3. The D gene is left open where the match is weak.

>TRBD1|TRBV2|TRBJ1-1|15
ASTEDRDRATHTEAF
>-|TRBV7-9|TRBJ2-2|12
ASTPDSWYGELF
>TRBD2|TRBV9|TRBJ2-3|13
ASSVGGGAVDTQY
>-|TRBV9|TRBJ2-2|14
ARSVAQGRFPGELF
>TRBD2|TRBV27|TRBJ2-7|11
ASDVGGAYEQY
>-|TRBV30|TRBJ2-7|9
AWTDTYEQY
>TRBD1|TRBV5-1|TRBJ2-2|14
ASNLAVPGQGWELF
>-|TRBV19|TRBJ2-4|15
ASGGGFREEGKNIQY
>TRBD2|TRBV7-8|TRBJ2-5|15
ASSLALSSGGYETQY
>TRBD1|TRBV7-2|TRBJ1-5|12
ASSLGQGPQPQH
>TRBD2|TRBV5-1|TRBJ2-1|13
ASSQTSGGYNEQF
>-|TRBV19|TRBJ2-4|10
ASSRVENIQY
>TRBD1|TRBV6-6|TRBJ2-5|14
ASSYPGTGGKETQY
>-|TRBV9|TRBJ2-3|11
ASGTPLTDTQY
>-|TRBV11-2|TRBJ2-3|12
ASSLGQVADTQY
>TRBD1|TRBV6-5|TRBJ1-4|12
ASRRTGFGEKLF
>-|TRBV2|TRBJ2-3|12
ASRDQGSTDTQY